These 7 T cell receptor beta chains originate from one sample sequenced in a study of graft-versus-host responses after intestinal transplantation. These receptors' targets are unknown. TCRdb's table, derived via immunoSEQ multiplex PCR, lists solely in-frame clones and lacks some. The table has fewer than 85,000 clones, about 90% seen once. The sequencing here drew on unstimulated CD8+ T cells sorted from spleen or lymph node cells, taken before intestinal transplant. These receptors came from a human donor who received an intestinal transplant.

The V and J genes are TRBV13 and TRBJ1-2; 7 bases line up with TRBD1. CDR3 length equals 15 residues. Losses at the gene ends were 5 bases for V and 1 base for J; bases not matched to a gene: 7. CDR1 PRHDT and CDR2 FYEKMQ come from the germline V gene (reference sequence). The CDR3 DNA sequence: TGTGCCAGCAGCGAGCGACAGGGTAGTAACTATGGCTACACCTTC. Amino acids: CASSERQGSNYGYTF. Variable domain in full (rest from reference TRBV13 and TRBJ1-2): AAGVIQSPRHLIKEKRETATLKCYPIPRHDTVYWYQQGPGQDPQFLISFYEKMQSDKGSIPDRFSAQQFSDYHSELNMSSLELGDSALYFCASSERQGSNYGYTFGSGTRLTVV.

The chain is built from TRBV28 and TRBJ2-1; 9 nucleotides agree with TRBD1. The CDR3 spans 16 residues. V lost 2 bases to trimming and J lost 2 bases; unmatched junction nucleotides: 4. CDR1 is MDHEN, CDR2 SYDVKM, per germline. The CDR3 coding sequence is TGTGCCAGCAGTTTACTAAGACAGGGGGCCTACAATGAGCAGTTCTTC. Amino acid sequence: CASSLLRQGAYNEQFF.

The chain carries TRBV4-1 and TRBJ1-3; D remains unclear. Trimming took off 0 bases at V and 0 bases at J, with 3 bases between the two ends. The CDR3 is 14 amino acids. Germline CDR1 is MGHRA and CDR2 is YSYEKL. Written as DNA, the CDR3 is TGCGCCAGCAGCCAAGAGAGCTCTGGAAACACCATATATTTT. It is translated as CASSQESSGNTIYF.

The chain recombines TRBV7-8 with TRBJ2-7; the match to TRBD2 covers 11 bases. Per the germline V gene, CDR1 is SGHVS and CDR2 is FQNEAQ. The trim removed 1 base at V and 7 bases at J, leaving 3 bases unmatched. This CDR3 is built from 14 residues. The CDR3 nucleotides read TGTGCCAGCAGCTTAGGGACTAGCGGGCGAGAGCAGTACTTC. This sequence encodes CASSLGTSGREQYF.

This clone was counted between two and nine times. The chain recombines TRBV28 with TRBJ2-7; TRBD1 matches at 11 bases. The CDR3 sequence is 15 residues long. V gave up 4 bases and J gave up 3 bases; unmatched junction bases: 5. Germline CDR1 and CDR2: MDHEN and SYDVKM. The CDR3 sequence: CASSWRTGGIYEQYF. For the CDR3, the DNA is TGTGCCAGCAGTTGGCGGACAGGGGGCATCTACGAGCAGTACTTC.

The rearrangement uses TRBV5-1 and TRBJ2-1; TRBD2 agrees at 8 bases. V was pared by 4 bases and J by 5 bases, with 11 bases of the junction left unmatched. The length of the CDR3 is 16 residues. Germline CDR1 and CDR2: SGHRS and YFSETQ. The CDR3 is CASSRGAGTSHNEQFF. CDR3 sequence (DNA): TGCGCCAGCAGCCGCGGCGCGGGGACTAGTCACAATGAGCAGTTCTTC.

This sequence joins TRBV5-5 and TRBJ1-3, with D hard to call. This CDR3 is built from 15 residues. Germline V gene data show CDR1 as SGHKS and CDR2 as YYEKEE (reference sequence). V was cut by 2 bases and J by 2 bases, with 11 bases left in between. The CDR3 sequence: CASSLQRVTGNTIYF. DNA for the CDR3: TGTGCCAGCAGCTTACAGAGGGTAACTGGAAACACCATATATTTT.